A single sample gave rise to the 13 T cell receptor beta chains below, sequenced in a study of OX40 agonist ivuxolimab in advanced cancers. The repertoire was sequenced with immunoSEQ multiplex PCR; TCRdb's copy has only in-frame clones and lacks some. The sample includes some 95,000 clones, roughly 87% seen only once; the top ten take 0.45% to 0.55%. Sequencing was performed on CD4+ or CD8+ T cells sorted from blood, taken in a trial of the OX40 agonist ivuxolimab. These receptors all stem from an adult with an advanced solid tumor such as melanoma, head and neck, liver or kidney cancer.

This chain links TRBV5-1 with TRBJ2-1; D could derive from TRBD1 or TRBD2 (5 bases each). Germline CDR1 SGHRS, CDR2 YFSETQ. V was clipped by 4 bases and J by 1 base, with 9 bases between them. The CDR3 has 14 residues. This CDR3 reads CASSHEGSYNEQFF. In DNA, the CDR3 is TGCGCCAGCAGCCACGAGGGGTCCTACAATGAGCAGTTCTTC.

This clone occurred a few times. The rearrangement joins TRBV6-1 to TRBJ2-2, with unresolved D. Trimming removed 6 bases from V and 2 bases from J, with 10 bases in between. Germline values: CDR1 MNHNS, CDR2 SASEGT. The CDR3 is 14 residues long. The CDR3 is CASSVQINTGELFF. Here the CDR3 DNA reads TGTGCCAGCAGCGTACAGATTAACACCGGGGAGCTGTTTTTT.

This clone was seen a single time. The gene calls are TRBV7-9 and TRBJ1-2, with a weak D call TRBD1 (5 bases). Germline assignment: CDR1 SEHNR and CDR2 FQNEAQ (reference sequence). The CDR3 covers 14 residues. Trimming took 7 bases from V and 2 from J, leaving 14 bases between them. Here the CDR3 DNA reads TGTGCCAGCACCCAATGGGACCTGAACTATGGCTACACCTTC. This sequence encodes CASTQWDLNYGYTF.

The chain uses TRBV5-5 and TRBJ1-2; D remains ambiguous. This CDR3 comprises 15 residues. In germline, CDR1 is SGHKS, CDR2 YYEKEE (reference sequence). The V gene lost 2 bases and the J gene lost 4 bases, with 15 bases spanning the gap. CDR3 nucleotides: TGTGCCAGCAGCTTCCCGAAGGGATTTAGCTATGGCTACACCTTC. Protein: CASSFPKGFSYGYTF.

This chain connects TRBV11-2 to TRBJ2-3; TRBD1 or TRBD2 may be the D gene (5 bases each). There are 14 residues in the CDR3. Deletions cut 4 bases from V and 10 bases from J, with 18 bases between. Germline V gives CDR1 SGHAT, CDR2 FQNNGV. CDR3 DNA sequence: TGTGCCAGCAGCTCCGGGACCGAGATTTGGTCGCAGTATTTT. Protein: CASSSGTEIWSQYF. The complete variable domain, with remaining parts taken from reference TRBV11-2 and TRBJ2-3, reads EAGVAQSPRYKIIEKRQSVAFWCNPISGHATLYWYQQILGQGPKLLIQFQNNGVVDDSQLPKDRFSAERLKGVDSTLKIQPAKLEDSAVYLCASSSGTEIWSQYFGPGTRLTVL.

The chain is built from TRBV5-1 and TRBJ2-2; the D call may be TRBD1 or TRBD2 (6 bases each). V dropped 9 bases and J dropped 2 bases, with 11 bases sitting between them. CDR1 is SGHRS, CDR2 YFSETQ, per germline. The CDR3 loop spans 13 amino acids. The CDR3 coding sequence is TGCGCCACCAAGGGGGGTAACACCGGGGAGCTGTTTTTT. It yields the protein CATKGGNTGELFF.

In regard to this clone: One end of the junction is discordant with germline, which a read error may explain. This chain connects TRBV6-1 to TRBJ2-7, with 7 bases that match TRBD2. Germline assignment: CDR1 MNHNS and CDR2 SASEGT. CDR3 length: 13 amino acids. The CDR3 loop reads CASSEEAGSIHFF. The CDR3 DNA follows: TGTGCCAGCAGTGAAGAAGCGGGGTCCATACATTTCTTC.

The chain's CDR3 is CASSEAAAVNTQYF. The CDR3 region has the DNA TGTGCCAGCAGTGAAGCGGCAGCCGTTAATACGCAGTATTTT. The chain combines TRBV6-1 with TRBJ2-3; no firm D call. V lost 0 bases to trimming and J lost 7 bases, with 11 bases between them. The CDR3 length is 14 residues. Germline CDR1 and CDR2: MNHNS and SASEGT.

This sequence joins TRBV11-3 and TRBJ2-3, with a weak D call TRBD1 (8 bases). The germline CDR1 and CDR2 sequences are SGHNT and YENEEA. V gave up 6 bases and J gave up 5 bases, with 18 bases separating them. The CDR3 runs to 15 residues. The CDR3 DNA reads TGTGCCAGCAGTACAGGGGGGGGTGGTGGAGATACGCAGTATTTT. This codes for CASSTGGGGGDTQYF.

The chain carries TRBV2 and TRBJ1-1; D uncertain. V lost 7 bases and J lost 0, with 9 bases in between. Germline V CDR1 and CDR2: SNHLY, FYNNEI. The length of the CDR3 is 13 residues. The CDR3 region has the DNA TGTGCCAGCAAGTCGTACGTGAACACTGAAGCTTTCTTT. Encoded protein: CASKSYVNTEAFF.

J is TRBJ2-3 and V is TRBV10-3; D uncertain. This CDR3 comprises 16 residues. Trimming took 6 bases from V and 0 from J, leaving 16 bases between them. CDR1 and CDR2 (germline): ENHRY, SYGVKD. The CDR3 sequence is CAISARADPSTDTQYF. The CDR3 bases are TGTGCCATCAGCGCTAGGGCCGACCCTAGCACAGATACGCAGTATTTT.

The chain employs TRBV5-1 and TRBJ2-7; D remains ambiguous. Germline V gene data show CDR1 as SGHRS and CDR2 as YFSETQ. The CDR3 loop spans 14 amino acids. V gave up 1 base and J gave up 2 bases, with 10 bases separating them. CDR3: CASSLMTDAYEQYF. The DNA of the CDR3 is TGCGCCAGCAGCTTGATGACGGACGCCTACGAGCAGTACTTC.

This chain uses TRBV11-3 with TRBJ2-3, with TRBD1 as a possible D gene (7 bases). This CDR3 spans 16 amino acids. The V gene's germline CDR1 is SGHNT and CDR2 YENEEA. The V gene lost 0 bases and the J gene lost 1 base, with 11 bases spanning the gap. The CDR3 region is CASSLDRGTGTDTQYF. The CDR3 DNA reads as TGTGCCAGCAGCTTAGATCGGGGGACAGGCACAGATACGCAGTATTTT. Full variable domain (rest looked up from reference TRBV11-3 and TRBJ2-3): EAGVVQSPRYKIIEKKQPVAFWCNPISGHNTLYWYLQNLGQGPELLIRYENEEAVDDSQLPKDRFSAERLKGVDSTLKIQPAELGDSAVYLCASSLDRGTGTDTQYFGPGTRLTVL.